This T cell receptor (beta chain) was obtained from a study of T cell responses to AZD1222 COVID-19 vaccine. The protocol was immunoSEQ multiplex PCR, while the TCRdb copy is restricted to in-frame clones and leaves out a portion. The sample records some 110,000 clones, 90% being singletons. This CDR3 region has 14 residues. CDR1 is KGHSH, CDR2 LQKENI, per germline. With V trimmed by 4 bases and J by 8 bases, 7 bases remained unmatched. V is TRBV18 and J is TRBJ1-4; TRBD1 aligns across 7 bases. The source of this sequence is an adult who received the AZD1222 COVID-19 vaccine. The sample was peripheral blood, taken 28 days after the second AZD1222 dose. The CDR3 loop is CASSQGAGSEKLFF. The CDR3 DNA is TGTGCCAGCTCACAGGGGGCCGGGTCCGAAAAACTGTTTTTT.